This TCR beta chain derives from a study of memory CD4+ T cells and cytomegalovirus serostatus. As for the study in general: Of the healthy Belgian adults, fewer than 10 were CMV seropositive and 20 to 30 seronegative. Study results and caveats: Each of fewer than 80 CMV-associated TCRbeta sequences occurred in one to five individuals.

Here immunoSEQ multiplex PCR was the method, and the copy in TCRdb shows in-frame clones only, minus some. Here the sample spans 40,000 to 45,000 clones, about 76% being singletons. The CDR3 is 17 amino acids. This clone appeared a few times. Antigen: not known. The sort gate was single viable CD3+CD4+CD8-CD45RO+ cells for memory CD4+ T cells. The receptor was derived from an adult in good health and CMV-seronegative. The rearrangement uses TRBV21-1 and TRBJ1-1. TRBV21-1 is reported as a pseudogene. Sequenced input: memory CD4+ T cells from blood. The CDR3 nucleotides are TGTGCCAGCAGCAAACCCTCTGACGATCGAATGAACACTGAAGCTTTCTTT. Translation: CASSKPSDDRMNTEAFF.